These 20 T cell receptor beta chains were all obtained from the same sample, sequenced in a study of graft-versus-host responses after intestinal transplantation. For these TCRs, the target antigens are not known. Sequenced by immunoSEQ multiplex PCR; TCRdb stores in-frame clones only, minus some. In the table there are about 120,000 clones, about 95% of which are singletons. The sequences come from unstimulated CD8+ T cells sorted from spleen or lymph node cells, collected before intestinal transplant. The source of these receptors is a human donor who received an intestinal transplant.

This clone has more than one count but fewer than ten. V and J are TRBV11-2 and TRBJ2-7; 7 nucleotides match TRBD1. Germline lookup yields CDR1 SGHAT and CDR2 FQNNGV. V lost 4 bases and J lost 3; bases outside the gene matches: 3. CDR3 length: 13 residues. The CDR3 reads CASSSGTVYEQYF. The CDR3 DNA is TGTGCCAGCAGCTCCGGGACAGTCTACGAGCAGTACTTC.

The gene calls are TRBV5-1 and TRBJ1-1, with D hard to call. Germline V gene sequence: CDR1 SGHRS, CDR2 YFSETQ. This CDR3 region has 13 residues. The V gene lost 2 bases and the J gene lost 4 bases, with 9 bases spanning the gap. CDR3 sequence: CASSFFSSTEAFF. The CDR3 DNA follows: TGCGCCAGCAGCTTTTTTTCGAGCACTGAAGCTTTCTTT.

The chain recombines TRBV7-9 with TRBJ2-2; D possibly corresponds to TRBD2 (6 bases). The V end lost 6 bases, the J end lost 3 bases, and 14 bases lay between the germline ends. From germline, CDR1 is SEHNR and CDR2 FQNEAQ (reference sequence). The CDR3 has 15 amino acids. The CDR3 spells CASSWRDEDTGELFF. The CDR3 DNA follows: TGTGCCAGCAGTTGGCGGGACGAGGACACCGGGGAGCTGTTTTTT.

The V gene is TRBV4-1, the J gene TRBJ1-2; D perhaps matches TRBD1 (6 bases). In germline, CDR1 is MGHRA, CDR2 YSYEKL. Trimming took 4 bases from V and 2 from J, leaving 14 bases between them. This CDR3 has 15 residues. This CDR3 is CASSPSKTGNYGYTF. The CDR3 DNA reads TGCGCCAGCAGCCCTTCCAAGACAGGAAACTATGGCTACACCTTC.

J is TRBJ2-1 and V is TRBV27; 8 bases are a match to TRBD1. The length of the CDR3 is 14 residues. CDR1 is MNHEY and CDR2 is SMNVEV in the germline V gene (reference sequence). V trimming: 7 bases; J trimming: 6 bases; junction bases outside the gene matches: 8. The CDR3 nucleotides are TGTGCCAGCAATACAGGACAGGGTCCCAATGAGCAGTTCTTC. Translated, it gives CASNTGQGPNEQFF.

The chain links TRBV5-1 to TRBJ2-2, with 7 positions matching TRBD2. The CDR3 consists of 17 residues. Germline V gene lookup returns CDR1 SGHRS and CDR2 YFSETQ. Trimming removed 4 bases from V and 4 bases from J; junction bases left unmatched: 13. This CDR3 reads CASSQTLTSRFTGELFF. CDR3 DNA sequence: TGCGCCAGCAGCCAAACTCTGACTAGCAGATTCACCGGGGAGCTGTTTTTT. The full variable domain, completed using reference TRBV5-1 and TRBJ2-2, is KAGVTQTPRYLIKTRGQQVTLSCSPISGHRSVSWYQQTPGQGLQFLFEYFSETQRNKGNFPGRFSGRQFSNSRSEMNVSTLELGDSALYLCASSQTLTSRFTGELFFGEGSRLTVL.

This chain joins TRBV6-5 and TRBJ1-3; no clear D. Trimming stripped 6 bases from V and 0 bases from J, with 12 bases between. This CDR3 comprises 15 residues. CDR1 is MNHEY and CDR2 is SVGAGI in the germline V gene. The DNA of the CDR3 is TGTGCCAGCAGCCCCGGACCCTCCTCTGGAAACACCATATATTTT. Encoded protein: CASSPGPSSGNTIYF.

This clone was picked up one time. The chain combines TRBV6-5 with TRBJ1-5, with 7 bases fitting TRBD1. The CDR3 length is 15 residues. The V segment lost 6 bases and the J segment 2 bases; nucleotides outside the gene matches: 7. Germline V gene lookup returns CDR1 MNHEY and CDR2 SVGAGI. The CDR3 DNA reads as TGTGCCAGCAGGATTAGACAGGGCGGCAATCAGCCCCAGCATTTT. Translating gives CASRIRQGGNQPQHF.

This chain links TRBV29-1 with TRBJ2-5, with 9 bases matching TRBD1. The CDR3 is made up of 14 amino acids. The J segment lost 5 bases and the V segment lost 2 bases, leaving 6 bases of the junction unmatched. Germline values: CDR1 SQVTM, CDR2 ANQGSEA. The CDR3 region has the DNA TGCAGCGTTGAACCCACAGGGGGCGCGGAGACCCAGTACTTC. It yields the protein CSVEPTGGAETQYF.

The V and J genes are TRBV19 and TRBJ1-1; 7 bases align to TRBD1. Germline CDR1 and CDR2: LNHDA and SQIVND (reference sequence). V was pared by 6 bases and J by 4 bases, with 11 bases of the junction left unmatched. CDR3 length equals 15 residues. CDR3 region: CASSPQTGVATEAFF. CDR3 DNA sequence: TGTGCCAGTAGCCCACAAACAGGGGTGGCCACTGAAGCTTTCTTT.

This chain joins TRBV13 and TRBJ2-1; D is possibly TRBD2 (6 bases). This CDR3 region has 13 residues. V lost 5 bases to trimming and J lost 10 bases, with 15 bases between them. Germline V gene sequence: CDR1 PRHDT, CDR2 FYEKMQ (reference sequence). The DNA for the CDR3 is TGTGCCAGCAGCCCACCTAGCCGGGAGGAGCAGTTCTTC. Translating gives CASSPPSREEQFF.

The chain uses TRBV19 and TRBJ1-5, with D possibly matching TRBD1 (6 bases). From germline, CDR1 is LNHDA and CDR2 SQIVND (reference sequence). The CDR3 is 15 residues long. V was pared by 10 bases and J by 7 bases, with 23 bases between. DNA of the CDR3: TGTGCCATCGCTCCCGGGTGGGGGCGGCTGCAGCCCCAGCATTTT. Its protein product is CAIAPGWGRLQPQHF.

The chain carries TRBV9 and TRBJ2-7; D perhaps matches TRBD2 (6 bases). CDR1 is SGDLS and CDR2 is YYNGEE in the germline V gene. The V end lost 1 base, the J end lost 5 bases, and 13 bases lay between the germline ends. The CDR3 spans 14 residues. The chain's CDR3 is CASSVSPGRNEQYF. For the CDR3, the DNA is TGTGCCAGCAGCGTATCCCCAGGGAGGAACGAGCAGTACTTC.

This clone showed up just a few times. In DNA, the CDR3 is TGTGCCAGCAGACTCACTAGCGAAACTAGCACAGATACGCAGTATTTT. Its protein is CASRLTSETSTDTQYF. The V call is TRBV2, the J call TRBJ2-3, with 7 bases identical to TRBD2. From germline, CDR1 is SNHLY and CDR2 FYNNEI. V trimming: 6 bases; J trimming: 0 bases; junction bases outside the gene matches: 9. The length of the CDR3 is 16 residues.

The CDR3 reads CASSGWGGYNEQFF. CDR3 bases: TGCGCCAGCAGCGGATGGGGAGGTTACAATGAGCAGTTCTTC. This chain connects TRBV5-1 to TRBJ2-1, with D tentatively TRBD2 (6 bases). Deletions cut 4 bases from V and 4 bases from J, with 12 bases between. The CDR3 consists of 14 residues. CDR1 and CDR2 from the germline V gene are SGHRS and YFSETQ.

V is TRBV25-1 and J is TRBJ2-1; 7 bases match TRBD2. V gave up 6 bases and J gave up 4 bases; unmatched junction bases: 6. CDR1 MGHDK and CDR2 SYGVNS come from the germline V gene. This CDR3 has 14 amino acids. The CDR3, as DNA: TGTGCCAGCAGGAGGGAGGGACCTTACAATGAGCAGTTCTTC. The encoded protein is CASRREGPYNEQFF. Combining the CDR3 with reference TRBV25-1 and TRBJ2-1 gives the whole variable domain EADIYQTPRYLVIGTGKKITLECSQTMGHDKMYWYQQDPGMELHLIHYSYGVNSTEKGDLSSESTVSRIRTEHFPLTLESARPSHTSQYLCASRREGPYNEQFFGPGTRLTVL.

This CDR3 is CASSESAETQYF. The DNA for the CDR3 is TGTGCCAGCAGTGAATCGGCAGAGACCCAGTACTTC. This sequence joins TRBV25-1 and TRBJ2-5; D ambiguous. The germline V gene has CDR1 MGHDK and CDR2 SYGVNS. The CDR3 is 12 residues long. Between the trimmed V and J ends, which lost 1 base and 4 bases, there was a span of 4 bases.

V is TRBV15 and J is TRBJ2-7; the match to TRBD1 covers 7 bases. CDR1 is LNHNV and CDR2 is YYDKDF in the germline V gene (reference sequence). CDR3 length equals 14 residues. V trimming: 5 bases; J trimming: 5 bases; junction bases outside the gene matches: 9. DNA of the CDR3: TGTGCCACCAGCGTTCGGACAGGATTTCACGAGCAGTACTTC. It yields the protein CATSVRTGFHEQYF. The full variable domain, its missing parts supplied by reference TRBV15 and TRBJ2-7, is DAMVIQNPRYQVTQFGKPVTLSCSQTLNHNVMYWYQQKSSQAPKLLFHYYDKDFNNEADTPDNFQSRRPNTSFCFLDIRSPGLGDTAMYLCATSVRTGFHEQYFGPGTRLTVT.

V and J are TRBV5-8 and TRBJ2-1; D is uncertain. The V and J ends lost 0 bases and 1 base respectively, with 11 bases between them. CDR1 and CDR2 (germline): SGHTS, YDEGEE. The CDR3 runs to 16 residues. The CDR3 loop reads CASSLVGSPSYNEQFF. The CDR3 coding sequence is TGTGCCAGCAGCTTGGTGGGTTCCCCTTCCTACAATGAGCAGTTCTTC.

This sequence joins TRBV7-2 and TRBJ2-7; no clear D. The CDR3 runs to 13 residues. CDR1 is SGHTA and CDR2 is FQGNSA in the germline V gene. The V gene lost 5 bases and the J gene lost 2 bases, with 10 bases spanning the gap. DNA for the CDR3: TGTGCCAGCAGCCAAGACGGACCCTACGAGCAGTACTTC. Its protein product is CASSQDGPYEQYF.